The 7 T cell receptor beta chains presented below share a single source sample, sequenced in a study of HIV-infected patients and healthy controls. Via MiXCR, TCRdb re-called the 5' RACE reads, giving one row per CDR3 protein. The table includes about 63,000 distinct CDR3 sequences, roughly a sixth detected once. Sequencing used CD4+ T cells from blood. These receptors all stem from a human donor in good health.

This clonotype was detected a few times. This chain's CDR3 is CASSSGTGRLYNEQFF. In DNA, the CDR3 is TGTGCCAGCAGCTCCGGGACAGGGCGGCTGTACAATGAGCAGTTCTTC. V usage is TRBV7-2 and J usage is TRBJ2-1; 9 bases line up with TRBD1. The germline V gene has CDR1 SGHTA and CDR2 FQGNSA. The CDR3 spans 16 residues. J was trimmed by 4 bases and V by 4 bases; bases with no gene match: 8.

The chain links TRBV18 to TRBJ1-5; 7 nucleotides line up with TRBD1. This CDR3 spans 16 amino acids. Unmatched junction bases numbered 10, after V lost 6 bases and J lost 2 bases. CDR1 is KGHSH, CDR2 LQKENI, per germline. CDR3 DNA sequence: TGTGCCAGCTCGGCAGACACGGACAGGCGCAATCAGCCCCAGCATTTT. It specifies CASSADTDRRNQPQHF.

Many counts were recorded for this clonotype. The V gene is TRBV7-8, the J gene TRBJ2-2; TRBD1 aligns across 8 bases. This CDR3 has 15 amino acids. Germline-derived CDR1 and CDR2 are SGHVS and FQNEAQ. After removal of 1 base from V and 4 bases from J, the junction contained 2 bases not matched to a gene. The CDR3 here is CASSLGQGSTGELFF. The CDR3 nucleotides are TGTGCCAGCAGCTTAGGACAGGGGAGCACCGGGGAGCTGTTTTTT.

This clonotype appeared a few times. The genes are TRBV5-1 and TRBJ2-3; the D is unclear. Between the trimmed V and J ends, which lost 7 bases and 0 bases, there was a span of 12 bases. This CDR3 region has 14 residues. From germline, CDR1 is SGHRS and CDR2 YFSETQ. This CDR3 is CASLDGTSTDTQYF. The CDR3 region has the DNA TGCGCCAGCTTGGACGGCACTAGCACAGATACGCAGTATTTT.

This clonotype was recorded a few times. The chain carries TRBV20-1 and TRBJ2-1; maybe TRBD2 (5 bases). The CDR3 totals 16 residues. With 0 bases removed from V and 3 bases from J, the gap between germline ends came to 15 bases. Germline assignment: CDR1 DFQATT and CDR2 SNEGSKA (reference sequence). CDR3 residues: CSARDTQRNLYNEQFF. For the CDR3, the DNA is TGCAGTGCTAGAGATACGCAGCGGAACCTCTACAATGAGCAGTTCTTC.

In this sample, this clonotype turned up a few times. The chain carries TRBV6-6 and TRBJ1-2; D might be TRBD1 (5 bases). Germline CDR1 is MNHNY and CDR2 is SVGAGI (reference sequence). The CDR3 covers 16 residues. V was cut by 7 bases and J by 5 bases, with 23 bases left in between. This CDR3 is CASMGGFGDKGYGYTF. CDR3 DNA: TGTGCCAGCATGGGGGGTTTCGGGGATAAAGGGTATGGCTACACCTTC.

A few counts support this clonotype. The chain carries TRBV24-1 and TRBJ1-5; D gene unclear. Germline V CDR1 and CDR2: KGHDR, SFDVKD. V dropped 9 bases and J dropped 9 bases, with 17 bases sitting between them. The CDR3 consists of 13 residues. The CDR3 spells CATQISRSGPQHF. Here the CDR3 DNA reads TGTGCCACCCAAATCTCCCGGTCTGGGCCCCAGCATTTT.